One sample yielded the 28 T cell receptor beta chains listed below, sequenced in a study of beta chain features in type 1 diabetes. Reverse transcribing all isolated RNA meant expressed TCRB transcripts were sequenced. Repertoires were generated with immunoSEQ multiplex PCR, while TCRdb's copy carries only in-frame clones and drops some. The sample contains fewer than 45,000 clones, approximately 62% of which appear only once. The antigens these receptors bind are not known. Study findings and constraints: In all four CD4+ subsets, TCRB CDR3 length was significantly, moderately reduced in type 1 diabetes.

What was sequenced was Tregs from blood. The receptors derive from a man aged 25 to 40 with type 1 diabetes. Some clones in this sample may be carry-over from other donors' samples.

This clone was seen once. This chain connects TRBV29-1 to TRBJ1-1, with D uncertain. The CDR3 contains 13 residues. Germline V lookup: CDR1 SQVTM, CDR2 ANQGSEA. V was cut by 0 bases and J by 1 base, with 6 bases left in between. Written as DNA, the CDR3 is TGCAGCGTTGAAGAACACAGGAACACTGAAGCTTTCTTT. Amino acids: CSVEEHRNTEAFF.

The chain recombines TRBV6-6 with TRBJ2-3, with D tentatively TRBD2 (6 bases). The CDR3 runs 13 residues. The V end was cut by 6 bases, the J end by 5 bases, with 12 bases between. CDR1 is MNHNY, CDR2 SVGAGI, per germline (reference sequence). Here the CDR3 DNA reads TGTGCCAGCAGCCCCAGAGCGGGAGATACGCAGTATTTT. As protein: CASSPRAGDTQYF.

The chain recombines TRBV2 with TRBJ1-2, with D unresolved. CDR1 is SNHLY, CDR2 FYNNEI, per germline. The CDR3 has 12 amino acids. Trimming removed 6 bases from V and 4 bases from J, with 9 bases in between. Here the CDR3 reads CASRGAGYGYTF. The CDR3 nucleotides read TGTGCCAGCAGGGGCGCTGGCTATGGCTACACCTTC. Using reference TRBV2 and TRBJ1-2 for the parts outside the CDR3, the full variable domain is EPEVTQTPSHQVTQMGQEVILRCVPISNHLYFYWYRQILGQKVEFLVSFYNNEISEKSEIFDDQFSVERPDGSNFTLKIRSTKLEDSAMYFCASRGAGYGYTFGSGTRLTVV.

The genes are TRBV18 and TRBJ1-4; 7 nucleotides line up with TRBD1. Trimming took 2 bases from V and 4 from J; bases not matched to a gene: 4. The length of the CDR3 is 15 residues. Germline V gives CDR1 KGHSH, CDR2 LQKENI. The CDR3 region has the DNA TGTGCCAGCTCACCAACAGGGGCCTTTAATGAAAAACTGTTTTTT. It translates to CASSPTGAFNEKLFF.

Notes on this clone: The same CDR3 can be traced to other DNA sequences in this sample. This chain links TRBV7-2 with TRBJ2-7, with D possibly matching TRBD1 (6 bases). The CDR3 runs 15 residues. V lost 0 bases and J lost 2, with 11 bases in between. Germline V gene data show CDR1 as SGHTA and CDR2 as FQGNSA. Written as DNA, the CDR3 is TGTGCCAGCAGCTTAGCCTTCGACAGGCCCTACGAGCAGTACTTC. Protein sequence: CASSLAFDRPYEQYF.

The chain is built from TRBV10-3 and TRBJ1-1; 7 bases are a match to TRBD1. V lost 10 bases, J lost 1 base, and 12 bases stayed unmatched. Looked up from germline, CDR1 is ENHRY and CDR2 is SYGVKD. There are 15 residues in the CDR3. Here the CDR3 DNA reads TGTGCCACAGGGGGATTGGACGGTCGGAACACTGAAGCTTTCTTT. It yields the protein CATGGLDGRNTEAFF.

The chain recombines TRBV5-4 with TRBJ2-1, with 10 bases fitting TRBD2. Unmatched junction bases numbered 11, after V lost 4 bases and J lost 7 bases. CDR3 length: 16 amino acids. Germline CDR1 reads SGHNT; CDR2 reads YYREEE (reference sequence). In nucleotides, the CDR3 is TGTGCCAGCAGCGCAGTAAAAGCGGGGGGGCATAATGAGCAGTTCTTC. Translating gives CASSAVKAGGHNEQFF.

This clone showed up just once. The chain carries TRBV2 and TRBJ2-5, with TRBD2 matching over 9 bases. The CDR3 is 16 amino acids. V shed 4 bases and J 4 bases; nucleotides not matched to a gene: 10. In germline, CDR1 is SNHLY, CDR2 FYNNEI. DNA for the CDR3: TGTGCCAGCAGTGTTAATAGCGGGGGCCAAGGAGAGACCCAGTACTTC. This sequence encodes CASSVNSGGQGETQYF. The complete variable domain, with remaining parts taken from reference TRBV2 and TRBJ2-5, reads EPEVTQTPSHQVTQMGQEVILRCVPISNHLYFYWYRQILGQKVEFLVSFYNNEISEKSEIFDDQFSVERPDGSNFTLKIRSTKLEDSAMYFCASSVNSGGQGETQYFGPGTRLLVL.

CDR3 DNA: TGTGCCAGCAGCCCGAGCTATGGTAATGAAAAACTGTTTTTT. Amino acids: CASSPSYGNEKLFF. The J gene is TRBJ1-4, the V gene TRBV5-4; D not certain. Germline V gives CDR1 SGHNT, CDR2 YYREEE (reference sequence). The CDR3 is 14 amino acids. V dropped 4 bases and J dropped 4 bases, with 11 bases sitting between them.

This chain links TRBV5-1 with TRBJ2-5; 9 nucleotides align to TRBD2. V was clipped by 3 bases and J by 5 bases; unmatched bases: 14. The V gene's germline CDR1 is SGHRS and CDR2 YFSETQ. There are 17 residues in the CDR3. The CDR3 loop is CASSSLGWERGAETQYF. CDR3 DNA sequence: TGCGCCAGCAGCTCCCTGGGGTGGGAGCGGGGGGCCGAGACCCAGTACTTC.

V gene TRBV5-6 combines with J gene TRBJ1-1; D possibly corresponds to TRBD1 (6 bases). The V gene lost 0 bases and the J gene lost 5 bases, with 11 bases spanning the gap. The germline V gene encodes CDR1 SGHDT and CDR2 YYEEEE. The CDR3 is 14 residues long. The DNA of the CDR3 is TGTGCCAGCAGCTTGGCCCGCAGGGGTACTGAAGCTTTCTTT. Amino acid sequence: CASSLARRGTEAFF.

This rearrangement joins TRBV7-2 to TRBJ2-7, with D perhaps matching TRBD2 (6 bases). The CDR3 consists of 14 residues. V was clipped by 5 bases and J by 5 bases, with 16 bases between them. The germline CDR1 and CDR2 sequences are SGHTA and FQGNSA. The CDR3 DNA reads TGTGCCAGCAGCGGGGGGTGGCAGTATCACGAGCAGTACTTC. This translates into CASSGGWQYHEQYF.

The chain joins TRBV5-4 to TRBJ2-5; 11 bases map to TRBD2. Germline loops: CDR1 SGHNT, CDR2 YYREEE (reference sequence). This CDR3 has 14 amino acids. The ends lost 4 bases at V and 4 bases at J; junction bases unmatched: 3. For the CDR3, the DNA is TGTGCCAGCAGCCCGGGGACTAGCGGAGAGACCCAGTACTTC. It is translated as CASSPGTSGETQYF.

A note on this clone: Other DNA sequences in the sample encode the same CDR3. This rearrangement joins TRBV7-9 to TRBJ1-2, with D maybe TRBD1 (5 bases). Trimming took 5 bases from V and 7 from J, leaving 11 bases between them. There are 12 residues in the CDR3. Germline-derived CDR1 and CDR2 are SEHNR and FQNEAQ (reference sequence). CDR3 DNA: TGTGCCAGCAGCCCCCCCCAGGGTGGCTACACCTTC. It translates to CASSPPQGGYTF. The full variable domain, rest sourced from reference TRBV7-9 and TRBJ1-2, is DTGVSQNPRHKITKRGQNVTFRCDPISEHNRLYWYRQTLGQGPEFLTYFQNEAQLEKSRLLSDRFSAERPKGSFSTLEIQRTEQGDSAMYLCASSPPQGGYTFGSGTRLTVV.

This chain joins TRBV19 and TRBJ2-1, with 14 bases matching TRBD2. This CDR3 region has 14 residues. In germline, CDR1 is LNHDA, CDR2 SQIVND (reference sequence). Unmatched junction bases numbered 11, after V lost 9 bases and J lost 13 bases. The CDR3 bases are TGTGCCAGCGAGGGGACTAGCGGGGGCCCCTTCCAGTTCTTC. Its translation: CASEGTSGGPFQFF.

V gene TRBV7-9 combines with J gene TRBJ2-1, with 7 bases identical to TRBD1. CDR1 SEHNR and CDR2 FQNEAQ come from the germline V gene (reference sequence). Losses at the gene ends were 2 bases for V and 0 bases for J; bases not matched to a gene: 7. There are 17 residues in the CDR3. The CDR3 reads CASSLTGRDSSYNEQFF. The CDR3 DNA reads as TGTGCCAGCAGCTTAACGGGCCGGGACAGCTCCTACAATGAGCAGTTCTTC.

The gene calls are TRBV11-3 and TRBJ2-1; no reliable D call. The length of the CDR3 is 13 residues. V was shortened by 1 base and J by 10 bases, with 11 bases between the two germline ends. From germline, CDR1 is SGHNT and CDR2 YENEEA. CDR3: CASSLAPLREQFF. CDR3 DNA sequence: TGTGCCAGCAGCTTAGCCCCTCTCCGGGAGCAGTTCTTC.

The genes are TRBV18 and TRBJ2-1; TRBD1 might be the D (6 bases). The V gene lost 4 bases and the J gene lost 3 bases, with 13 bases spanning the gap. CDR1 is KGHSH and CDR2 is LQKENI in the germline V gene. The CDR3 is 15 amino acids. CDR3 protein: CASSQPGHLYNEQFF. In DNA form, the CDR3 reads TGTGCCAGCTCACAGCCGGGACACCTCTACAATGAGCAGTTCTTC. The complete variable domain, with remaining parts taken from reference TRBV18 and TRBJ2-1, reads NAGVMQNPRHLVRRRGQEARLRCSPMKGHSHVYWYRQLPEEGLKFMVYLQKENIIDESGMPKERFSAEFPKEGPSILRIQQVVRGDSAAYFCASSQPGHLYNEQFFGPGTRLTVL.

V gene TRBV14 combines with J gene TRBJ2-1; 9 positions agree with TRBD2. Germline V gene data show CDR1 as SGHDN and CDR2 as FVKESK. The CDR3 has 18 residues. J lost 4 bases, V lost 0 bases, and 10 bases had no gene match. The CDR3 region is CASSQEGVAGAGYNEQFF. Here the CDR3 DNA reads TGTGCCAGCAGCCAAGAAGGAGTAGCGGGGGCCGGATACAATGAGCAGTTCTTC.

This clone has more than one count but fewer than ten. The DNA for the CDR3 is TGTGCCAGCAGTTCCCAGGGGGCCGCAGATACGCAGTATTTT. This codes for CASSSQGAADTQYF. The gene calls are TRBV6-5 and TRBJ2-3; 8 positions match TRBD1. The germline V gene has CDR1 MNHEY and CDR2 SVGAGI. The CDR3 has 14 amino acids. The J segment lost 4 bases and the V segment lost 4 bases, leaving 4 bases of the junction unmatched.

The chain couples TRBV6-5 to TRBJ1-2; 7 bases align to TRBD1. V dropped 5 bases and J dropped 3; count of bases not matched to a gene: 3. Germline CDR1 MNHEY, CDR2 SVGAGI. The CDR3 has 13 amino acids. The CDR3 DNA follows: TGTGCCAGCAGTCCGGGACAGCACTATGGCTACACCTTC. It translates to CASSPGQHYGYTF.

This clone was found a few times. The genes are TRBV7-9 and TRBJ1-5; D is ambiguous. In germline, CDR1 is SEHNR, CDR2 FQNEAQ (reference sequence). The CDR3 is made up of 15 amino acids. Trimming stripped 4 bases from V and 6 bases from J, with 16 bases between. This CDR3 reads CASSSTDREGQPQHF. The CDR3 region has the DNA TGTGCCAGCAGCTCGACGGACCGGGAGGGTCAGCCCCAGCATTTT.

The chain employs TRBV27 and TRBJ1-2, with TRBD1 as a possible D gene (6 bases). The CDR3 spans 15 residues. The germline CDR1 and CDR2 sequences are MNHEY and SMNVEV (reference sequence). V was pared by 5 bases and J by 2 bases, with 15 bases between. The CDR3 DNA is TGTGCCAGCAGTCTACAGGGTAGAGCGAACTATGGCTACACCTTC. Amino acid sequence: CASSLQGRANYGYTF.

V usage is TRBV18 and J usage is TRBJ1-4; D uncertain. Germline values: CDR1 KGHSH, CDR2 LQKENI. The CDR3 contains 13 residues. V lost 6 bases, J lost 4 bases, and 9 bases lay in between. This CDR3 reads CASSKRSNEKLFF. For the CDR3, the DNA is TGTGCCAGCTCGAAACGGAGTAATGAAAAACTGTTTTTT.

The V gene is TRBV14, the J gene TRBJ2-1; a weak D match, TRBD2 (5 bases). Trimming cost V 2 bases and J 1 base, with 9 bases left between them. CDR3 length: 15 amino acids. Germline CDR1 reads SGHDN; CDR2 reads FVKESK. The CDR3 spells CASSQYPGSYNEQFF. CDR3 coding DNA: TGTGCCAGCAGCCAATACCCGGGGTCCTACAATGAGCAGTTCTTC.

The chain employs TRBV7-9 and TRBJ2-7; TRBD2 might be the D (6 bases). V lost 5 bases and J lost 2, with 10 bases in between. CDR3 length equals 13 residues. Germline assignment: CDR1 SEHNR and CDR2 FQNEAQ (reference sequence). CDR3: CASSETGAYEQYF. Written as DNA, the CDR3 is TGTGCCAGCAGCGAAACGGGGGCCTACGAGCAGTACTTC.

The chain couples TRBV18 to TRBJ1-6; D is possibly TRBD1 (6 bases). Looked up from germline, CDR1 is KGHSH and CDR2 is LQKENI. Trimming pared 1 base from V and 7 bases from J, leaving 8 bases between. The CDR3 runs to 14 residues. CDR3 sequence reads: CASSPLDRNSPLHF. The CDR3 DNA sequence: TGTGCCAGCTCACCACTAGACAGGAATTCACCCCTCCACTTT.

The chain carries TRBV5-6 and TRBJ2-5, with 11 bases that match TRBD2. The germline gives CDR1 SGHDT, CDR2 YYEEEE. This CDR3 region has 15 residues. V dropped 2 bases and J dropped 4; count of bases not matched to a gene: 4. The DNA for the CDR3 is TGTGCCAGCAGCTTCACTAGCGGGGGCTTAGAGACCCAGTACTTC. This encodes CASSFTSGGLETQYF.